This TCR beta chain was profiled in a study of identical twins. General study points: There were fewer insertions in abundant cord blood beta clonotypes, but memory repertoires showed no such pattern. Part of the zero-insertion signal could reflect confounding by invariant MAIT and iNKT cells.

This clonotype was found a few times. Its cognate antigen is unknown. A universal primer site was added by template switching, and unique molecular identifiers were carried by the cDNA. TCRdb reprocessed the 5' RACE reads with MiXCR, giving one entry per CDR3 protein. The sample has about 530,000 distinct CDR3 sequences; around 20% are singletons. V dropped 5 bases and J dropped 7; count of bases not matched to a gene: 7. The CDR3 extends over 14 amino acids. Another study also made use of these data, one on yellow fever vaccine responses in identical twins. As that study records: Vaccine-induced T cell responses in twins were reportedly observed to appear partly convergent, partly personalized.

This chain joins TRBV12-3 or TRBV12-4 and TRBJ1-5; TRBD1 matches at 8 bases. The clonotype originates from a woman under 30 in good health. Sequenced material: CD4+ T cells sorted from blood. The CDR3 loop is CASSLGDRFQPQHF. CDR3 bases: TGTGCCAGCAGTCTCGGGGACAGGTTCCAGCCCCAGCATTTT.